In its sample, the clone carrying this TCR beta chain was seen a few times. The target antigen is unknown. This record comes from a study of blood T cells in healthy people across ages. Study-level background: About one barcoded beta molecule per two T cells was the capture yield of template switching. Study findings and constraints: Whereas aged donors had fewer naive CD4+ cells, long-lived donors had more of them and higher diversity.

The CDR3 totals 15 residues. Trimming at V came to 4 bases and at J to 3 bases, leaving 7 bases not matched to a gene. The germline gives CDR1 SEHNR, CDR2 FQNEAQ (reference sequence). A second PCR, run for roughly 7 to 11 cycles, used a sample-barcoded 5' primer plus a J-beta primer mix. One entry per CDR3 protein results from TCRdb running MiXCR on the 5' RACE reads. The repertoire holds 1,800,000 or so distinct CDR3 sequences, about 39% seen once, with 23% in the top ten. The sample was blood. The source is a human donor in good health. The chain employs TRBV7-9 and TRBJ1-2; TRBD1 matches 8 bases. CDR3 DNA: TGTGCCAGCAGCTCCCCAGGGGGCGAGGACTATGGCTACACCTTC. Its protein product is CASSSPGGEDYGYTF.